Described below is a single T cell receptor beta chain sequence and its context. Its matching antigen is unknown. The data were taken from a study of cytomegalovirus exposure and HLA in healthy donors. Overall study results and limits: Sequencing likely caused a cluster of highly shared sequence variants. Most observed TCR sequences were rare, whereas some public TCRs were detected in many donors.

PCR employed 60 Vbeta and 13 Jbeta primers. Assay: immunoSEQ multiplex PCR; the TCRdb copy retains only in-frame clones and omits some. In the table there are 150,000 to 250,000 clones, 80% to 85% of which are singletons. V lost 0 bases to trimming and J lost 2 bases, with 9 bases between them. Germline loops: CDR1 MNHNS, CDR2 SASEGT. The CDR3 runs to 15 residues. This sequence was found in a woman in her forties or fifties in good health and CMV-seropositive. The gene calls are TRBV6-1 and TRBJ2-3; D call uncertain. Sample: PBMCs. CDR3 residues: CASSEAAGLTDTQYF. The CDR3 DNA is TGTGCCAGCAGTGAAGCGGCAGGCCTCACAGATACGCAGTATTTT.